The T cell receptor (beta chain) under discussion was sequenced for a study of blood T cell repertoires in COVID-19. Study-wide context: Samples representing acute and convalescent COVID-19 were sourced from the United States, Italy and Spain. Sources were T cells, B-cell-depleted T cells, or PBMCs; the material itself was cDNA or gDNA.

The study recruited people aged about 18 to 95 years across more than 20 US areas. Clinical history reported by participants formed the basis on which cohorts were assigned. Deletions cut 4 bases from V and 7 bases from J, with 7 bases between. Germline CDR1 reads ENHRY; CDR2 reads SYGVKD. This CDR3 region has 11 residues. This clone was detected only once. This table comes from immunoSEQ multiplex PCR, and its TCRdb copy is limited to in-frame clones, with some not included. The sample has more than 250,000 clones; approximately 88% are singletons. The receptor comes from a woman aged 40 to 50 with acute COVID-19. The chain links TRBV10-3 to TRBJ1-1, with D possibly being TRBD1 (6 bases). Input material: PBMCs or T cells enriched from blood (not recorded which). CDR3: CAISVDSEAFF. The CDR3 bases are TGTGCCATCAGTGTGGACAGTGAAGCTTTCTTT.